By share, the clone carrying this T cell receptor (beta chain) ranks as medium-sized. TCRdb itself ran the 5' RACE reads through MiXCR, one entry per CDR3 protein. The sample consists of under 9,500 distinct CDR3 sequences, approximately 34% of them appearing once. CDR1 is LNHDA and CDR2 is SQIVND in the germline V gene (reference sequence). The CDR3 spans 14 residues. Between the trimmed V and J ends, which lost 9 bases and 4 bases, there was a span of 16 bases. Cells sorted as Tregs were CD4+, CD25+ and CD127-/low. The sample comprised Tregs sorted from blood. The TCR comes from a female donor with breast cancer. The gene calls are TRBV19 and TRBJ1-5; D is unresolved. Here the CDR3 reads CASSWRTENQPQHF. The CDR3 bases are TGTGCCAGCTCTTGGAGGACCGAGAATCAGCCCCAGCATTTT.